A selection of T cell receptor beta chains follows, all from one sample in a study of blood T cell repertoires in COVID-19. The repertoire was sequenced with immunoSEQ multiplex PCR; TCRdb's copy has only in-frame clones and lacks some. This sample has tens of thousands of clones, with over 75% found just once. Sequences were obtained from peripheral blood. The receptors stem from a woman aged 70-85 years with acute or convalescent COVID-19. Both conserved end residues are part of each CDR3. D genes are given only for firm matches.

V	D	J	length	DNA	CDR3
TRBV5-8	NA	TRBJ2-2	18	TGTGCCAGCAGCTTGTATAGCGGCGGCTACTCGAACACCGGGGAGCTGTTTTTT	CASSLYSGGYSNTGELFF
TRBV21-1	NA	TRBJ2-1	16	TGTGCCAGCAGCAAACCCCCGGGACAGGGAGACAATGAGCAGTTCTTC	CASSKPPGQGDNEQFF
TRBV19	NA	TRBJ1-1	11	TGTGCCAGTAGAACGCACTCAGAAGCTTTCTTT	CASRTHSEAFF
TRBV6-1	NA	TRBJ1-1	15	TGTGCCAGCAGTGACCGCCTGGGGCTTAACACTGAAGCTTTCTTT	CASSDRLGLNTEAFF
TRBV5-1	TRBD1	TRBJ1-3	17	TGCGCCAGCAGCTCCTGGGACAGCCAGAGCTCTGGAAACACCATATATTTT	CASSSWDSQSSGNTIYF
TRBV19	TRBD1	TRBJ1-4	17	TGTGCCAGTTCCATCCAATCCAGGGGGCTGCTCCGAGAAAAACTGTTTTTT	CASSIQSRGLLREKLFF
TRBV19	TRBD2	TRBJ2-1	15	TGTGCCAGTAGTATAGTGAGGGCGGGAGACTATGAGCAGTTCTTC	CASSIVRAGDYEQFF
TRBV24-1	TRBD1	TRBJ2-1	16	TGTGCCACCAGTGATGCGACAGGGGGCGCCCGCAATGAGCAGTTCTTC	CATSDATGGARNEQFF
TRBV7-6	NA	TRBJ1-1	17	TGTGCCAGCAGCTTAATCGGGCCAGGGAACCAGAACACTGAAGCTTTCTTT	CASSLIGPGNQNTEAFF
TRBV7-2	NA	TRBJ1-5	19	TGTGCCAGCAGCTTAGCGCGGCGGGGCTCGGACAATAGCAATCAGCCCCAGCATTTT	CASSLARRGSDNSNQPQHF
TRBV5-1	TRBD1	TRBJ1-1	15	TGCGCCAGCAGCTTGCCGGACAGGGTTGACACTGAAGCTTTCTTT	CASSLPDRVDTEAFF
TRBV25-1	NA	TRBJ2-5	14	TGTGCCAGCAGTGAATATAGGACTACAGAGACCCAGTACTTC	CASSEYRTTETQYF
TRBV28	NA	TRBJ1-1	12	TGTGCCAGCAGCCCAGGGGACGTTGCAGCTTTCTTT	CASSPGDVAAFF
TRBV6-6	TRBD2	TRBJ2-5	14	TGTGCCAGCAGTTATGGCGGGAGCGGTGAGACCCAGTACTTC	CASSYGGSGETQYF